This TCR beta chain was captured in a study of identical twins (dated by TCRdb to about 2016). As for the study more broadly: To test whether fetal clonotypes persist, the study used deep sequencing on TCR alpha and beta repertoires from monozygotic twins, unrelated adults of various ages, and cord blood. Replicate twin experiments were performed at different times using different library preparation protocols to rule out contamination.

Library preparation was by 5' RACE. Sequencing instrument: Illumina HiSeq 2000. A universal primer binding site was introduced by template switching, and a unique molecular identifier was present in the final cDNA, enabling accurate counting of TCR cDNA molecules. Specific primers in the conserved constant-segment region were used to synthesize first-strand cDNA for TCR alpha and beta chains. To control for contamination, every cDNA library was double barcoded, receiving both a SMART-Mk sample barcode and Illumina barcodes. TruSeq adapter sequences and Illumina sample barcodes were added in two successive PCR steps. TCR alpha and beta cDNA libraries were sequenced on the Illumina HiSeq platform with custom primers. The authors processed their data as follows. MiGEC was used to process raw reads and extract unique molecular identifiers, and MiXCR was used to find CDR3 positions. For each individual, recombination models were inferred using an EM algorithm with the repgenHMM and IGoR tools. Shared clonotype analysis was performed with the tcR package in R, normalizing sharing by the product of cloneset sizes. To study raw recombination free of thymic and clonal selection effects, out-of-frame nonproductive sequences were analyzed. Through fastp at Q25 and MiXCR, TCRdb rebuilt clones from the public reads, retaining in-frame beta chains. Every entry covers one CDR3 protein and lists the most common genes and DNA from its rows. TCRdb's processing, not the authors', yielded these V and J calls. The sample table shows a few hundred thousand distinct CDR3 sequences, and about 8.9% are seen once. The top ten hold less than 4% of the sample.

All donors were healthy Caucasians. Three pairs of female monozygotic twins, all aged roughly 18 to 29 years, were included in the twin cohort. CD4+ and CD8+ T cell populations were isolated with positive isolation kits from Invitrogen. Trimming takes 5 bases from V and 10 bases from J, and the germline ends sit 21 bases apart. From the cysteine through the phenylalanine, the CDR3 covers 16 amino acids. The entry retains the CDR3 DNA only, 48 bases that are in frame from base 1. The full study reports these points: A weaker excess of twin sharing was found in beta out-of-frame sequences because the signal-to-noise ratio was lowered by fewer shared sequences. Abundant cord blood beta clonotypes carried fewer insertions; young adult naive repertoires showed a weaker similar trend, while memory repertoires showed none. In monozygotic twins, recombination models systematically underestimated out-of-frame TCR alpha sharing, but the models matched the sharing seen between unrelated individuals. Compared with coincidental sharing between unrelated individuals, out-of-frame TCR alpha sequences shared between twins showed an excess of sequences with low generation probability. Because the same donors could not be followed over many years, the conclusions relied on cross-sectional statistical analysis. Invariant T cells such as MAIT and iNKT could partly confound zero-insertion analyses, although diverse VJ usage argued against such confounding for most clonotypes.

As for this clonotype: Its recognized antigen is unknown. No much larger clonotype is one base removed from it; base qualities were not supplied.

This sample was shared with a second study, whose subject was yellow fever vaccine responses in identical twins. As the second study states: The authors reported that the T cell response to vaccination in identical twins appeared partly convergent and partly personalized. In the study, vaccine-responding T cell clones were precisely tracked in identical twins.

The sequenced sample consisted of CD8+ T cells sorted from blood. The clonotype was recovered from a woman younger than 35 in good health. The rearranged segments are TRBV12-3 or TRBV12-4 and TRBJ1-6, with no confident D gene call. The bases read TGTGCCAGCAGTACAACCTCTAACTTGTGGGAGTCACCCCTCCACTTT. Its protein reads: CASSTTSNLWESPLHF.